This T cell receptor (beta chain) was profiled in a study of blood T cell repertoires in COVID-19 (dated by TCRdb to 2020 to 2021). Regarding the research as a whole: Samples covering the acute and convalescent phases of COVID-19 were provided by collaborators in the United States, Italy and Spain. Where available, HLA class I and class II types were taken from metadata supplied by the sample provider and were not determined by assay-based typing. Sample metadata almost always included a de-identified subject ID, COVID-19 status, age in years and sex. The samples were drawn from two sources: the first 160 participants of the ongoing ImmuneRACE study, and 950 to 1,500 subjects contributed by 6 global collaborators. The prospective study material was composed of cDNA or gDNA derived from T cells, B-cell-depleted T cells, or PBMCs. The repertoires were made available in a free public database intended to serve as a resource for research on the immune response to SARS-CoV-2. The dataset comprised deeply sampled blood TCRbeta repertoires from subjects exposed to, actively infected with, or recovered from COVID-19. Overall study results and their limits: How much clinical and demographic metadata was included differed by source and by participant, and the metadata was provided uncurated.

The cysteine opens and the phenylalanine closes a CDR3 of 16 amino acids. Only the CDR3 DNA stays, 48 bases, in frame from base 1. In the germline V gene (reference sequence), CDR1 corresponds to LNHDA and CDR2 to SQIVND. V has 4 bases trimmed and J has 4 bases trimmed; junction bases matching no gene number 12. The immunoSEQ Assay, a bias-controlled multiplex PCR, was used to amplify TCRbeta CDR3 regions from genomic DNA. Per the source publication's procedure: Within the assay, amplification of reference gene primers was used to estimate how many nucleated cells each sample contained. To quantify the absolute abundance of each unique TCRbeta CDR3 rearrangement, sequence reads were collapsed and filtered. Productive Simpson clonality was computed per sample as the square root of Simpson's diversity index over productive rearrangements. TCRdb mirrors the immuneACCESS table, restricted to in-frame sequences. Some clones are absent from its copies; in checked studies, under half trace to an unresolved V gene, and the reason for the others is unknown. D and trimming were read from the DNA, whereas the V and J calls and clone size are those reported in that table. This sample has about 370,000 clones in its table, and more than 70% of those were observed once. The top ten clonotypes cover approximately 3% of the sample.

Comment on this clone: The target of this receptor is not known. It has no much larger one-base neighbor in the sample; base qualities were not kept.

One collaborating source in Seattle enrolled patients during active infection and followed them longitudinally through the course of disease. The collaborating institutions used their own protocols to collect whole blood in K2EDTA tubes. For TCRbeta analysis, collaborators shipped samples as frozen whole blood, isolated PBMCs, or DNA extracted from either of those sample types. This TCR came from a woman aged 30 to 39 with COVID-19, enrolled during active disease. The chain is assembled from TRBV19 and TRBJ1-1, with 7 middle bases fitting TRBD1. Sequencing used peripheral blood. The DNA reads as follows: TGTGCCAGTAGTACTCGGTCAGGGGGGCTAGGCACTGAAGCTTTCTTT. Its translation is CASSTRSGGLGTEAFF.